The rows below give T cell receptor beta chains drawn from one sample of a study of T cell responses to AZD1222 COVID-19 vaccine. Only in-frame clones appear in the TCRdb table, and some are missing; sequencing was by immunoSEQ multiplex PCR. The sample carries 100,000 or so clones, around nine tenths recorded once. The material was peripheral blood, obtained on day 0 of AZD1222 vaccination. The receptor source for this set is an adult in good health. Each CDR3 is given with its conserved first and last residue. The D gene is left open where the match is weak. Expanded clones get a size class; other rows say once, few or many, or leave the size out.

>TRBJ2-5|.|.|TRBV7-9
CASSTSSETQYF
TGTGCCAGCAGCACTAGCTCGGAGACCCAGTACTTC
>TRBJ1-2|.|.|TRBV18
CASSPAADNYGYTF
TGTGCCAGCTCACCAGCGGCAGACAACTATGGCTACACCTTC
>TRBJ2-2|.|.|TRBV7-2
CASSPLGAGELFF
TGTGCCAGCAGCCCGTTAGGGGCCGGGGAGCTGTTTTTT
>TRBJ1-5|.|.|TRBV12-3/TRBV12-4
CASSLSDQPQHF
TGTGCCAGCAGTTTATCAGATCAGCCCCAGCATTTT
>TRBJ2-3|.|TRBD2|TRBV11-3
CASSLSGMSTDTQYF
TGTGCCAGCAGCTTGAGCGGGATGAGCACAGATACGCAGTATTTT
>TRBJ1-2|.|TRBD1|TRBV5-1
CASSLGRTGTAYGYTF
TGCGCCAGCAGCTTGGGACGGACCGGGACAGCCTATGGCTACACCTTC
>TRBJ2-3|.|.|TRBV27
CASSARGTDTQYF
TGTGCCAGCAGCGCCCGGGGCACAGATACGCAGTATTTT
>TRBJ2-2|.|.|TRBV7-8
CASSLKRANTGELFF
TGTGCCAGCAGCTTAAAGCGGGCAAACACCGGGGAGCTGTTTTTT
>TRBJ1-1|.|.|TRBV6-5
CASSYSLLNTEAFF
TGTGCCAGCAGTTACTCTCTCTTGAACACTGAAGCTTTCTTT
>TRBJ2-7|.|.|TRBV7-2
CASSLFGGGSDEQYF
TGTGCCAGCAGCTTATTTGGAGGGGGCAGCGACGAGCAGTACTTC
>TRBJ2-1|.|TRBD2|TRBV25-1
CASSESTASGGYNEQFF
TGTGCCAGCAGTGAATCTACTGCCAGCGGGGGATACAATGAGCAGTTCTTC
>TRBJ2-1|.|.|TRBV10-2
CASKTSTYNEQFF
TGCGCCAGCAAGACTAGTACCTACAATGAGCAGTTCTTC
>TRBJ1-2|.|.|TRBV3-1/TRBV3-2
CASTPFNPPLNGYTF
TGTGCCAGCACCCCCTTCAACCCCCCTCTCAATGGCTACACCTTC
>TRBJ1-5|.|.|TRBV24-1
CATSAGVRGNQPQHF
TGTGCCACCAGTGCGGGGGTACGGGGCAATCAGCCCCAGCATTTT
>TRBJ1-1|.|.|TRBV10-3
CAIKSVGANTEAFF
TGTGCCATCAAGAGTGTAGGGGCGAACACTGAAGCTTTCTTT
>TRBJ1-1|once|.|TRBV7-3
CASSSGAGTEAFF
TGTGCCAGCAGCTCGGGGGCAGGAACTGAAGCTTTCTTT
>TRBJ1-1|.|.|TRBV6-5
CASQPTIRANTEAFF
TGTGCCAGCCAACCAACAATACGGGCGAACACTGAAGCTTTCTTT
>TRBJ2-7|.|.|TRBV19
CASSNSYEQYF
TGTGCCAGTAGCAACTCCTACGAGCAGTACTTC
>TRBJ2-5|.|TRBD1|TRBV2
CASSSRTGYF
TGTGCCAGCAGTTCGAGGACAGGTTACTTC
>TRBJ1-1|once|.|TRBV18
CASSPSQGFWFSKF
TGTGCCAGCTCACCATCACAGGGTTTCTGGTTCTCAAAATTT
>TRBJ2-2|.|.|TRBV5-1
CASSLVGVRTGELFF
TGCGCCAGCAGCTTGGTCGGAGTCCGGACCGGGGAGCTGTTTTTT
>TRBJ2-1|.|.|TRBV5-1
CASSLDGSYNEQFF
TGCGCCAGCAGCTTGGATGGCAGCTACAATGAGCAGTTCTTC
>TRBJ2-7|.|TRBD2|TRBV14
CASSLRTRSEQYF
TGTGCCAGCAGCCTAAGGACTAGAAGCGAGCAGTACTTC
>TRBJ2-7|.|.|TRBV10-3
CAISGDPSYEQYF
TGTGCCATCAGCGGAGACCCATCCTACGAGCAGTACTTC
>TRBJ2-7|.|TRBD2|TRBV19
CASSSSGTSSYEQYF
TGTGCCAGTAGCAGTAGCGGGACCAGCTCCTACGAGCAGTACTTC
>TRBJ1-4|.|.|TRBV19
CASSNTVAEKLFF
TGTGCCAGTAGTAATACGGTAGCCGAAAAACTGTTTTTT
>TRBJ2-7|few|.|TRBV19
CASSIGNEQYF
TGTGCCAGTAGTATTGGTAACGAGCAGTACTTC
>TRBJ1-6|.|.|TRBV6-1
CASSEQIGSPLHF
TGTGCCAGCAGTGAACAGATTGGTTCACCCCTCCACTTT
>TRBJ1-1|once|.|TRBV28
CASSIHTDLGTEAFF
TGTGCCAGCAGTATTCATACCGATTTGGGCACTGAAGCTTTCTTT
>TRBJ1-3|.|.|TRBV4-2
CASSQGIAQGGNTIYF
TGTGCCAGCAGCCAAGGCATTGCCCAGGGCGGAAACACCATATATTTT
>TRBJ2-7|.|.|TRBV3-1/TRBV3-2
CASSPREGYEQYF
TGTGCCAGCAGCCCCCGAGAGGGGTACGAGCAGTACTTC
>TRBJ1-3|.|.|TRBV7-2
CASSSGYSTGNTIYF
TGTGCCAGCAGCTCGGGATACTCGACTGGAAACACCATATATTTT
>TRBJ1-5|.|TRBD1|TRBV10-3
CAIGRDRDSNQPQHF
TGTGCCATCGGAAGGGACAGAGATAGCAATCAGCCCCAGCATTTT